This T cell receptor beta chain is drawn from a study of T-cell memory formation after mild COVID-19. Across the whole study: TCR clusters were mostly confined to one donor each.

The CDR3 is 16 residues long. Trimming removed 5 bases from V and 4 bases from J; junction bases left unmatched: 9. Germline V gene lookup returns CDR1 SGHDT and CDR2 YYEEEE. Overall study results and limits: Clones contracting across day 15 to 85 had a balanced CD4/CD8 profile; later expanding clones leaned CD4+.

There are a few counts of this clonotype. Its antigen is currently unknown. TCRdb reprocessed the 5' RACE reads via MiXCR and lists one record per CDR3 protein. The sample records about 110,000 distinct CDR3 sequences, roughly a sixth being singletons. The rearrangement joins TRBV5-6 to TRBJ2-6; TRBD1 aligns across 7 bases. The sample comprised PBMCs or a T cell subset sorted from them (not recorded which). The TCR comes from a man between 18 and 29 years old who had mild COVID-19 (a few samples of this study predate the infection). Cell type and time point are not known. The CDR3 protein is CASRPTGARGANVLTF. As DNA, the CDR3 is TGTGCCAGCAGACCAACAGGGGCGCGAGGGGCCAACGTCCTGACTTTC.